This is a list of T cell receptor beta chains from one sample in a study of shared clonotypes between healthy human individuals. Method: immunoSEQ multiplex PCR; TCRdb's copy keeps in-frame clones and lacks some. The top ten hold 0.36% of the sample, which has 2 million to 3 million clones, approximately 93% seen once. The sample comprised naive CD4+ T cells from PBMCs. The receptors derive from a man aged 18 to 29 in good health. Some clones in this sample may be carry-over from other donors' samples. Both conserved end residues are part of each CDR3. The D gene is left open where the match is weak. Not all rows give a size; the values are once, few, many and, for expanded clones, a class.

v_gene	abundance	j_gene	d_gene	CDR3aa	CDR3nt
TRBV18	-	TRBJ2-5	TRBD1	CASSRKTGTGQETQYF	TGTGCCAGCTCACGCAAGACAGGGACGGGGCAGGAGACCCAGTACTTC
TRBV9	-	TRBJ2-5	-	CASSEGTPPGETQYF	TGTGCCAGCAGCGAGGGGACGCCCCCGGGGGAGACCCAGTACTTC
TRBV5-4	-	TRBJ2-3	TRBD2	CASSPRGLAGATDTQYF	TGTGCCAGCAGCCCGCGGGGACTAGCGGGAGCAACAGATACGCAGTATTTT
TRBV4-1	-	TRBJ1-4	-	CASSQVGTLQKKLFF	TGCGCCAGCAGCCAAGTCGGTACCCTTCAAAAAAAACTGTTTTTT
TRBV13	-	TRBJ2-1	TRBD2	CASSLVAGGNEQFF	TGTGCCAGCAGCTTAGTAGCGGGAGGGAATGAGCAGTTCTTC
TRBV7-3	-	TRBJ2-3	-	CASSLPRGVSTDTQYF	TGTGCCAGCAGCTTACCCCGGGGCGTAAGCACAGATACGCAGTATTTT
TRBV5-1	-	TRBJ2-7	-	CASSPRTIWTYEQYF	TGCGCCAGCAGCCCAAGGACAATTTGGACCTACGAGCAGTACTTC
TRBV28	once	TRBJ2-7	-	CASSQIDGRGIHEQYF	TGTGCCAGCAGCCAAATCGATGGCAGGGGCATCCACGAGCAGTACTTC
TRBV7-8	-	TRBJ1-5	-	CASSLFGSSPVSNQPQHF	TGTGCCAGCAGCTTATTTGGCTCATCCCCAGTAAGCAATCAGCCCCAGCATTTT
TRBV27	-	TRBJ2-7	-	CASSLSQWESSYEQYF	TGTGCCAGCAGTTTATCTCAGTGGGAGAGCTCCTACGAGCAGTACTTC
TRBV28	-	TRBJ2-7	-	CASSPRDLSYEQYF	TGTGCCAGCAGTCCGCGGGACCTCTCCTACGAGCAGTACTTC
TRBV2	-	TRBJ2-7	-	CASSPTGGGEQYF	TGTGCCAGCAGTCCTACCGGAGGGGGCGAGCAGTACTTC
TRBV28	-	TRBJ1-2	TRBD1	CASSLYRGLSGYTF	TGTGCCAGCAGTTTATACAGGGGGCTCTCTGGCTACACCTTC
TRBV14	-	TRBJ2-7	-	CASSQETRKQYF	TGTGCCAGCAGCCAAGAAACGAGGAAGCAGTACTTC
TRBV7-2	-	TRBJ1-6	TRBD1	CASSGQGRTSPLHF	TGTGCCAGCAGCGGACAGGGACGTACTTCACCCCTCCACTTT
TRBV5-4	-	TRBJ2-7	-	CASSLDEYVQYF	TGTGCCAGCAGCTTAGATGAGTACGTACAGTACTTC
TRBV5-1	-	TRBJ2-2	-	CASSPTRPHTGELFF	TGCGCCAGCAGCCCGACTAGGCCCCACACCGGGGAGCTGTTTTTT
TRBV7-2	once	TRBJ1-5	-	CASSLLTTEPQHF	TGTGCCAGCAGCTTATTGACCACGGAGCCCCAGCATTTT
TRBV18	-	TRBJ1-2	-	CASSPNSDRGGGYTF	TGTGCCAGCTCACCAAACAGCGATCGTGGGGGTGGCTACACCTTC
TRBV5-1	-	TRBJ2-7	-	CASSSGRHEQYF	TGCGCCAGCAGCTCGGGTAGGCACGAGCAGTACTTC
TRBV7-8	-	TRBJ2-1	-	CASRTVHEQFF	TGTGCCAGCAGAACAGTCCATGAGCAGTTCTTC